This T cell receptor (beta chain) is from a study of blood T cell repertoires in COVID-19. Germline loops: CDR1 SGHDN, CDR2 FVKESK. Trimming pared 4 bases from V and 10 bases from J, leaving 15 bases between. The length of the CDR3 is 13 residues. Data came from immunoSEQ multiplex PCR; TCRdb stores just in-frame clones and leaves some out. Counted here are 50,000 or so clones, around 86% occurring once; the ten biggest clones make up 6.5% to 8%. This clone was counted only a few times. The receptor's source is a man aged 50-60 years with active COVID-19. The chain is built from TRBV14 and TRBJ2-3; D gene unclear. Sequenced input: peripheral blood. CDR3 region: CASSRPGSRAQYF. The CDR3 DNA follows: TGTGCCAGCAGCCGCCCTGGGTCCCGGGCGCAGTATTTT.